This TCR beta chain was captured by sequencing in a study of blood T cell repertoires in COVID-19. Across the whole study: The origin of the acute and convalescent COVID-19 samples was the United States, Italy and Spain.

Within 2 weeks of study entry, exposed participants had contacted a PCR-confirmed or clinician-diagnosed COVID-19 case. Germline CDR1 and CDR2: SGHVS and FQNEAQ. Trimming at V came to 3 bases and at J to 6 bases, leaving 6 bases not matched to a gene. This CDR3 comprises 14 residues. Using immunoSEQ multiplex PCR, the repertoire was profiled, and TCRdb retains in-frame clones only, with some absent. Among under 250,000 clones listed, over 80% were seen once. Sequenced input: PBMCs or T cells enriched from blood (not recorded which). This receptor was identified in a woman under 40 who had been exposed to COVID-19. The V call is TRBV7-8, the J call TRBJ2-3; 7 bases align to TRBD1. Here the CDR3 reads CASSFLDRRDTQYF. The CDR3 bases are TGTGCCAGCAGCTTCCTGGACAGGAGGGATACGCAGTATTTT.